This T cell receptor (beta chain) was identified in a study of T cell repertoires in cytomegalovirus infection. General study results and limits: Adding up the frequency of public TCR beta families identified people who carried CMV plus the relevant HLA.

MiXCR was run by TCRdb on the reads, yielding one entry per CDR3 protein. The repertoire consists of about half a million distinct CDR3 sequences, with more than 30% occurring once and the leading ten covering about 17%. This clonotype was seen more than once but under ten times. Its matching antigen is unknown. The CDR3 totals 15 residues. Trimming removed 3 bases from V and 5 bases from J; junction bases left unmatched: 6. Germline CDR1 SGHRS, CDR2 YFSETQ. This clonotype was sampled from a human donor in good health (CMV status not recorded). Some clones in this sample may be carry-over from other donors' samples. Sequenced here: cultured PBMCs, sampled from culture after CMV antigen stimulation. The chain joins TRBV5-1 to TRBJ2-1; TRBD2 agrees at 9 bases. The CDR3 spells CASSSRLAVNNEQFF. DNA of the CDR3: TGCGCCAGCAGCTCCAGACTAGCGGTAAACAATGAGCAGTTCTTC.